A selection of T cell receptor beta chains follows, all from one sample in a study of identical twins. In TCRdb, the 5' RACE reads were re-called with MiXCR into one record per CDR3 protein. The repertoire holds nearly 650,000 distinct CDR3 sequences, with 7.1% as singletons. The data also belong to a second study, concerning yellow fever vaccine responses in identical twins.

Sequencing used PBMCs. The source of these receptors is a woman younger than 35 in good health. Both conserved end residues are part of each CDR3. The order of the fields is V gene, D gene, CDR3 length, J gene, clone size, CDR3 DNA, CDR3 protein. The D gene is left open where the match is weak. For some rows the clone size is stated as once, few or many, or as a class when expanded; others skip it.

>TRBV10-3|-|14|TRBJ2-1|-
TGTGCCATCAGTGTTCACAGCAATGGGGGTGAGCAGTTCTTC
CAISVHSNGGEQFF
>TRBV12-3/TRBV12-4|-|16|TRBJ1-3|few
TGTGCCAGCAGTTTTAGGAGGGGAGGATCTGGAAACACCATATATTTT
CASSFRRGGSGNTIYF
>TRBV7-2|-|15|TRBJ1-5|-
TGTGCCAGCAGCTCCGGAGAATCCAGCAATCAGCCCCAGCATTTT
CASSSGESSNQPQHF
>TRBV5-4|TRBD2|15|TRBJ2-5|few
TGTGCCAGCAGCTCGTTCGGCGGGAGTGGAGAGACCCAGTACTTC
CASSSFGGSGETQYF
>TRBV12-3/TRBV12-4|-|15|TRBJ1-6|few
TGTGCCAGCAGCCCCCCAGAGTCTCCGCATTCACCCCTCCACTTT
CASSPPESPHSPLHF
>TRBV6-4|-|14|TRBJ2-1|many
TGTGCCAGCAGTGAAACGACCGAGGGCAATGAGCAGTTCTTC
CASSETTEGNEQFF
>TRBV20-1|TRBD2|18|TRBJ2-7|-
TGCAGTGCTTATGGACTAGCGGGACTGGACTATCCAACCTACGAGCAGTACTTC
CSAYGLAGLDYPTYEQYF
>TRBV5-4|TRBD1|15|TRBJ2-3|few
TGTGCCAGCAGCGAGGGACAGGGGGCGGTTGATACGCAGTATTTT
CASSEGQGAVDTQYF
>TRBV4-1|TRBD2|15|TRBJ2-7|-
TGCGCCAGCAGCCAAGGAGAGACTAGCGGCTACGAGCAGTACTTC
CASSQGETSGYEQYF
>TRBV7-9|TRBD1|14|TRBJ2-3|many
TGTGCCAGCAGCTGGGACAGGGCGGCAGATACGCAGTATTTT
CASSWDRAADTQYF
>TRBV29-1|-|13|TRBJ1-4|-
TGCAGCGTTGTTATTCAGGGGACCCAAAAACTGTTTTTT
CSVVIQGTQKLFF
>TRBV9|-|14|TRBJ1-1|few
TGTGCCAGCAGCGTGGACAGCGTGAACACTGAAGCTTTCTTT
CASSVDSVNTEAFF
>TRBV20-1|-|13|TRBJ1-4|many
TGCAGTGCTAGGGGGGGAACTAATGAAAAACTGTTTTTT
CSARGGTNEKLFF
>TRBV6-6|-|13|TRBJ2-6|-
TGTGCCAGCAGTTACGCTGGGGCCAACGTCCTGACTTTC
CASSYAGANVLTF
>TRBV24-1|-|12|TRBJ2-7|-
TGTGCCACCAGTGCAGCAGGTTACGAGCAGTACTTC
CATSAAGYEQYF
>TRBV29-1|-|15|TRBJ1-1|-
TGCAGCGTTTGGCCGGCACTGAACATGAACACTGAAGCTTTCTTT
CSVWPALNMNTEAFF
>TRBV27|TRBD1|15|TRBJ2-2|few
TGTGCCAGCAGTTTATCATTTACAGGGGCCGGGGAGCTGTTTTTT
CASSLSFTGAGELFF
>TRBV9|TRBD1|19|TRBJ2-6|-
TGTGCCAGCAGCCTAGAGCCCGGGACAGGGGTAGCAGGGGCCAACGTCCTGACTTTC
CASSLEPGTGVAGANVLTF
>TRBV7-8|TRBD2|17|TRBJ2-3|-
TGTGCCAGCAGCTTAGTTAGCCTAGCGGGAGCTTTGGATACGCAGTATTTT
CASSLVSLAGALDTQYF
>TRBV10-3|TRBD2|16|TRBJ2-2|many
TGTGCCATCAGTGAGGCCAGCGGGAGCACCACCGGGGAGCTGTTTTTT
CAISEASGSTTGELFF
>TRBV5-5|-|15|TRBJ2-3|many
TGTGCCAGCAGCAAATACCTGGGGCCCCCCGATACGCAGTATTTT
CASSKYLGPPDTQYF
>TRBV7-6|TRBD1|17|TRBJ2-1|-
TGTGCCAGCAGCTTAGCTAGACAGGGGGGTTTCTACAATGAGCAGTTCTTC
CASSLARQGGFYNEQFF
>TRBV20-1|TRBD2|12|TRBJ2-3|many
TGCAGTGCGCGGGAGCCAGGGGATACGCAGTATTTT
CSAREPGDTQYF
>TRBV29-1|TRBD2|15|TRBJ2-1|-
TGCAGCGTTGGGCCGGGACTAGCGGACCACAATGAGCAGTTCTTC
CSVGPGLADHNEQFF
>TRBV29-1|-|11|TRBJ2-5|-
TGCAGCACTTGGGGCCAAGAGACCCAGTACTTC
CSTWGQETQYF
>TRBV5-1|-|15|TRBJ2-2|few
TGCGCCAGCAGCGAGGACAGCCCTCCCACCGGGGAGCTGTTTTTT
CASSEDSPPTGELFF
>TRBV27|TRBD1|17|TRBJ2-3|few
TGTGCCAGCAGTTCCGACAGGGGAGCCATCAATCCAGATACGCAGTATTTT
CASSSDRGAINPDTQYF
>TRBV12-3/TRBV12-4|TRBD1|16|TRBJ2-3|few
TGTGCCAGCAGTTTGGAACAGGGGATTTTTGCAGATACGCAGTATTTT
CASSLEQGIFADTQYF
>TRBV12-3/TRBV12-4|-|16|TRBJ2-2|few
TGTGCCAGCAGTTCTTCCGTGACCAGTCGAACCGGGGAGCTGTTTTTT
CASSSSVTSRTGELFF
>TRBV9|TRBD2|15|TRBJ2-7|many
TGTGCCAGCAGCGTAACCCCTAGCGGGGCATACGAGCAGTACTTC
CASSVTPSGAYEQYF
>TRBV2|-|14|TRBJ1-2|-
TGTGCCAGCAGTGAATGGGCGGAGAACTATGGCTACACCTTC
CASSEWAENYGYTF
>TRBV10-2|-|18|TRBJ1-2|few
TGCGCCAGCAGTGTTTGGGGTTTGGACAGATCATCGTCAGGAGGCTACACCTTC
CASSVWGLDRSSSGGYTF
>TRBV5-6|-|18|TRBJ2-2|many
TGTGCCAGCAGCTTGTTTGAGTTTGGCAGGACATCCACCGGGGAGCTGTTTTTT
CASSLFEFGRTSTGELFF
>TRBV25-1|TRBD2|17|TRBJ2-1|few
TGTGCCAGCAGTGAGCCCCAGACTAGCGGGGCCTACAATGAGCAGTTCTTC
CASSEPQTSGAYNEQFF
>TRBV27|-|15|TRBJ1-1|many
TGTGCCAGCAGCTTATCCCCCAATAGGTACACTGAAGCTTTCTTT
CASSLSPNRYTEAFF
>TRBV4-2|-|13|TRBJ2-1|many
TGTGCCAGCAGCCAAGAGCGCTGGAATGAGCAGTTCTTC
CASSQERWNEQFF
>TRBV6-1|-|15|TRBJ2-2|few
TGTGCCAGCAGAAAACCTGGGGGATATACCGGGGAGCTGTTTTTT
CASRKPGGYTGELFF
>TRBV20-1|TRBD1|14|TRBJ1-1|many
TGCAGTGCTAGAAAGGGACAGACGAACACTGAAGCTTTCTTT
CSARKGQTNTEAFF
>TRBV4-2|-|15|TRBJ2-3|-
TGTGCCAGCAGCGGGACGGGGGCGCGCGCAGATACGCAGTATTTT
CASSGTGARADTQYF
>TRBV12-5|TRBD2|17|TRBJ2-1|few
TGTGCTAGTGGTTTGGGGACTAGCGGGAGTGGATACAATGAGCAGTTCTTC
CASGLGTSGSGYNEQFF
>TRBV2|TRBD1|15|TRBJ1-5|many
TGTGCCAGCACCCGGGACAGGGCCATCAATCAGCCCCAGCATTTT
CASTRDRAINQPQHF
>TRBV25-1|-|14|TRBJ2-1|many
TGTGCCAGCAGTGACTCTCCCAAGTACAATGAGCAGTTCTTC
CASSDSPKYNEQFF
>TRBV4-1|TRBD1|14|TRBJ1-2|many
TGCGCCAGCAGCCAAGTTAGGACAGGCTATGGCTACACCTTC
CASSQVRTGYGYTF
>TRBV14|-|13|TRBJ1-2|-
TGTGCCAGCAGCCAGAGCAGGGCATATGGCTACACCTTC
CASSQSRAYGYTF
>TRBV5-1|TRBD1|13|TRBJ2-7|-
TGCGCCAGCAGCTTCGGGACAGACTACGAGCAGTACTTC
CASSFGTDYEQYF